This TCR beta chain was sequenced for a study of memory CD4+ T cells and cytomegalovirus serostatus. Study-wide background: Of the healthy Belgian adults, several were CMV seropositive and 20 to 30 seronegative.

Germline V gene sequence: CDR1 SNHLY, CDR2 FYNNEI. The CDR3 extends over 13 amino acids. Trimming cost V 7 bases and J 7 bases, with 14 bases left between them. Single viable CD3+CD4+CD8-CD45RO+ cells were sorted as the memory CD4+ T cells. TCRdb keeps only in-frame clones here, not all; method: immunoSEQ multiplex PCR. Here the sample spans about 75,000 clones, roughly 80% being singletons. The rearrangement uses TRBV2 and TRBJ1-5; D is ambiguous. This clonotype originated in an adult in good health and CMV-seropositive. Sample: memory CD4+ T cells from blood. The chain's CDR3 is CASTLSALQPQHF. The CDR3 DNA reads as TGTGCCAGCACTCTTTCGGCCCTCCAGCCCCAGCATTTT.